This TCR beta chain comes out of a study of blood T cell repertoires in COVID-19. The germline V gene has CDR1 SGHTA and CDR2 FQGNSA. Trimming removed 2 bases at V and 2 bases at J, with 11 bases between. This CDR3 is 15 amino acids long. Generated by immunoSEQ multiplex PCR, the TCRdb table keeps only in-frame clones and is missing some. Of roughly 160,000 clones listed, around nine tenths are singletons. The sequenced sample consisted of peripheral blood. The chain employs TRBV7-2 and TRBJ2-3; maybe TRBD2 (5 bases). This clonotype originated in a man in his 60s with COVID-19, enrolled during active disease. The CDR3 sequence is CASSLNLATTDTQYF. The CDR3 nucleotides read TGTGCCAGCAGCTTAAATTTAGCGACCACAGATACGCAGTATTTT.